These 27 T cell receptor beta chains were all obtained from the same sample, sequenced in a study of T cell repertoires in cytomegalovirus infection. TCRdb processed the reads anew with MiXCR; each CDR3 protein has one entry. This sample yields 90,000 to 110,000 distinct CDR3 sequences, of which 25% to 35% are seen a single time; approximately 78% belongs to the top ten. Their antigens are not known. Sequences were derived from CD8+ T cells from cultured PBMCs, sampled from culture after CMV antigen stimulation. These TCRs come from a human donor in good health (CMV status not recorded). Some clones in this sample may be carry-over from other donors' samples.

The V call is TRBV29-1, the J call TRBJ1-2; D gene uncertain. CDR3 size: 12 residues. CDR1 and CDR2 (germline): SQVTM, ANQGSEA. Trimming cost V 8 bases and J 3 bases, with 13 bases left between them. The CDR3 nucleotides read TGCAGCCTTGTGGAGGAGGACTATGGCTACACCTTC. The encoded protein is CSLVEEDYGYTF. Full variable domain (rest looked up from reference TRBV29-1 and TRBJ1-2): SAVISQKPSRDICQRGTSLTIQCQVDSQVTMMFWYRQQPGQSLTLIATANQGSEATYESGFVIDKFPISRPNLTFSTLTVSNMSPEDSSIYLCSLVEEDYGYTFGSGTRLTVV.

The genes are TRBV2 and TRBJ1-2, with D hard to call. Trimming shortened V by 1 base and J by 4 bases, and 13 bases separated the two germline ends. Germline CDR1 and CDR2: SNHLY and FYNNEI. The CDR3 has 15 residues. The CDR3 protein is CASSEVGPTAYGYTF. The CDR3 coding sequence is TGTGCCAGCAGTGAAGTAGGACCGACCGCCTATGGCTACACCTTC.

This clonotype came up many times. The gene calls are TRBV19 and TRBJ1-6; unclear D gene. This CDR3 region has 12 residues. Trimming removed 3 bases at V and 7 bases at J, with 4 bases between. Germline V gene lookup returns CDR1 LNHDA and CDR2 SQIVND (reference sequence). CDR3 sequence reads: CASSIGNSPLHF. The CDR3 DNA reads TGTGCCAGTAGTATCGGAAATTCACCCCTCCACTTT. Supplemented by reference TRBV19 and TRBJ1-6, the full variable domain reads DGGITQSPKYLFRKEGQNVTLSCEQNLNHDAMYWYRQDPGQGLRLIYYSQIVNDFQKGDIAEGYSVSREKKESFPLTVTSAQKNPTAFYLCASSIGNSPLHFGNGTRLTVT.

This clonotype has ten or more counts. As DNA, the CDR3 is TGTGCCAGCAGCAGCCGGTGGCGGGGGCCGAACACCGGGGAGCTGTTTTTT. Its translation: CASSSRWRGPNTGELFF. This sequence joins TRBV7-2 and TRBJ2-2, with TRBD2 as a possible D gene (7 bases). This CDR3 region has 17 residues. Trimming took off 5 bases at V and 0 bases at J, with 16 bases between the two ends. CDR1 is SGHTA and CDR2 is FQGNSA in the germline V gene.

The V gene is TRBV5-1, the J gene TRBJ2-7, with 8 bases matching TRBD1. This CDR3 region has 13 residues. V was pared by 3 bases and J by 4 bases, with 3 bases of the junction left unmatched. Germline V lookup: CDR1 SGHRS, CDR2 YFSETQ. CDR3 loop: CASSSRDRYEQYF. CDR3 coding DNA: TGCGCCAGCAGCTCCCGGGACAGGTACGAGCAGTACTTC.

This clonotype has more than one count but fewer than ten. The chain joins TRBV6-5 to TRBJ2-7, with D maybe TRBD2 (6 bases). Germline lookup yields CDR1 MNHEY and CDR2 SVGAGI. The V gene lost 4 bases and the J gene lost 2 bases, with 12 bases spanning the gap. The CDR3 sequence is 14 residues long. The CDR3 loop reads CASSFAGYTYEQYF. As DNA, the CDR3 is TGTGCCAGCAGTTTCGCGGGGTATACCTACGAGCAGTACTTC.

V is TRBV11-2 and J is TRBJ2-1; tentative D call: TRBD2 (7 bases). Trimming pared 1 base from V and 3 bases from J, leaving 19 bases between. The germline V gene encodes CDR1 SGHAT and CDR2 FQNNGV. This CDR3 has 18 amino acids. This CDR3 is CASSLGYGGGGLYNEQFF. The CDR3 DNA reads TGTGCCAGCAGCTTAGGTTATGGGGGGGGGGGCCTCTACAATGAGCAGTTCTTC.

The genes are TRBV6-6 and TRBJ2-5; perhaps TRBD1 as D (5 bases). In germline, CDR1 is MNHNY, CDR2 SVGAGI (reference sequence). CDR3 length: 13 amino acids. Trimming removed 6 bases from V and 3 bases from J, with 11 bases in between. CDR3 sequence (DNA): TGTGCCAGCAGCCACCTAGGGGAAGAGACCCAGTACTTC. Protein product: CASSHLGEETQYF.

A note on this clonotype: One junction end does not reproduce the germline sequence, and a read error may be involved. The V and J genes are TRBV27 and TRBJ2-7; D unresolved. The CDR3 has 13 amino acids. Germline CDR1 and CDR2: MNHEY and SMNVEV (reference sequence). In DNA form, the CDR3 reads TGCGCCAGCAGCTTGGGAATCTCCTACGAGCAGTACTTC. Translated, it gives CASSLGISYEQYF.

The rearrangement joins TRBV20-1 to TRBJ2-7; D may be TRBD2 (5 bases). CDR1 is DFQATT, CDR2 SNEGSKA, per germline (reference sequence). V dropped 5 bases and J dropped 3 bases, with 14 bases sitting between them. The CDR3 consists of 13 residues. CDR3 region: CSARLTSSYEQYF. The CDR3 nucleotides are TGCAGTGCTCGATTAACTAGTAGCTACGAGCAGTACTTC.

V is TRBV5-4 and J is TRBJ2-3; no firm D call. CDR1 SGHNT and CDR2 YYREEE come from the germline V gene (reference sequence). V dropped 0 bases and J dropped 7 bases, with 6 bases sitting between them. CDR3 length: 12 residues. This CDR3 is CASSLGPNTQYF. CDR3 DNA: TGTGCCAGCAGCTTGGGGCCGAATACGCAGTATTTT.

The V call is TRBV20-1, the J call TRBJ1-3, with 10 bases that match TRBD1. The germline CDR1 and CDR2 sequences are DFQATT and SNEGSKA (reference sequence). The CDR3 loop spans 14 amino acids. V dropped 6 bases and J dropped 2; count of bases not matched to a gene: 4. CDR3 coding DNA: TGCAGTGCCAAGACAGGGGGCCCTGGAAACACCATATATTTT. This codes for CSAKTGGPGNTIYF.

The chain carries TRBV11-3 and TRBJ2-1; D remains ambiguous. V gave up 1 base and J gave up 8 bases, with 9 bases separating them. Per the germline V gene, CDR1 is SGHNT and CDR2 is YENEEA. The CDR3 loop spans 13 amino acids. The CDR3: CASSLVWGDEQFF. For the CDR3, the DNA is TGTGCCAGCAGCTTAGTGTGGGGTGATGAGCAGTTCTTC.

The rearrangement uses TRBV3-1 and TRBJ1-5; 8 positions agree with TRBD1. The junction had 13 bases not matched to a gene; V was cut back by 0 bases and J by 6 bases. The length of the CDR3 is 18 residues. CDR1 LGHDT and CDR2 YNNKEL come from the germline V gene (reference sequence). CDR3 sequence (DNA): TGTGCCAGCAGCCAAGATACCCCCCGACAGGGGATGGTTCAGCCCCAGCATTTT. This sequence encodes CASSQDTPRQGMVQPQHF.

This clonotype was found a few times. V gene TRBV19 combines with J gene TRBJ2-1; 8 bases map to TRBD2. The CDR3 length is 16 residues. V shed 0 bases and J 0 bases; nucleotides not matched to a gene: 1. Germline V gene data show CDR1 as LNHDA and CDR2 as SQIVND (reference sequence). The CDR3 is CASSIEGTSSYNEQFF. In DNA form, the CDR3 reads TGTGCCAGTAGTATAGAGGGGACTAGCTCCTACAATGAGCAGTTCTTC. The complete variable domain, with remaining parts taken from reference TRBV19 and TRBJ2-1, reads DGGITQSPKYLFRKEGQNVTLSCEQNLNHDAMYWYRQDPGQGLRLIYYSQIVNDFQKGDIAEGYSVSREKKESFPLTVTSAQKNPTAFYLCASSIEGTSSYNEQFFGPGTRLTVL.

V and J are TRBV12-3 or TRBV12-4 and TRBJ1-1, with D perhaps matching TRBD1 (6 bases). This CDR3 contains 13 residues. The V gene lost 5 bases and the J gene lost 6 bases, with 13 bases spanning the gap. CDR3 coding DNA: TGTGCCAGCAGTCCCAAGGGGGGCTCTGAAGCTTTCTTT. Amino acids: CASSPKGGSEAFF.

The chain joins TRBV24-1 to TRBJ2-1; D is perhaps TRBD2 (6 bases). CDR1 is KGHDR, CDR2 SFDVKD, per germline. This CDR3 contains 13 residues. V was pared by 7 bases and J by 4 bases, with 10 bases between. CDR3 loop: CATSLADYNEQFF. For the CDR3, the DNA is TGTGCCACCAGCTTAGCGGATTACAATGAGCAGTTCTTC.

This clonotype was seen more than once but under ten times. The chain recombines TRBV10-2 with TRBJ1-5; D uncertain. Germline V gene data show CDR1 as WSHSY and CDR2 as SAAADI. This CDR3 region has 13 residues. The ends were cut back, 6 bases at V and 5 bases at J, with 11 bases in the middle. CDR3 nucleotide sequence: TGCGCCAGCAGCGACGTTCGCGATCAGCCCCAGCATTTT. Protein sequence: CASSDVRDQPQHF.

In regard to this clonotype: A read error may be the cause here, since a much bigger clone is one base away. The CDR3 DNA sequence: TGTGCCAGCAGCTCTAGCGGTACCTACGAGCAGTACTTC. It yields the protein CASSSSGTYEQYF. J is TRBJ2-7 and V is TRBV7-8; 7 bases line up with TRBD2. This CDR3 spans 13 amino acids. From germline, CDR1 is SGHVS and CDR2 FQNEAQ. V trimming: 4 bases; J trimming: 2 bases; junction bases outside the gene matches: 2. Supplemented by reference TRBV7-8 and TRBJ2-7, the full variable domain reads GAGVSQSPRYKVAKRGQDVALRCDPISGHVSLFWYQQALGQGPEFLTYFQNEAQLDKSGLPSDRFFAERPEGSVSTLKIQRTQQEDSAVYLCASSSSGTYEQYFGPGTRLTVT.

J is TRBJ2-1 and V is TRBV2; the D is unclear. The CDR3 totals 15 residues. From germline, CDR1 is SNHLY and CDR2 FYNNEI. V was trimmed by 2 bases and J by 0 bases, leaving 8 bases between them. DNA of the CDR3: TGTGCCAGCAGTGAAATGGGGATCTCCTACAATGAGCAGTTCTTC. Encoded protein: CASSEMGISYNEQFF.

This clonotype was counted only a few times. The chain carries TRBV2 and TRBJ1-1, with a possible D match to TRBD1 (6 bases). The CDR3 extends over 15 amino acids. V dropped 3 bases and J dropped 6 bases, with 17 bases sitting between them. Germline V gene lookup returns CDR1 SNHLY and CDR2 FYNNEI. CDR3 amino acids: CASSEGLGAGAEAFF. CDR3 in DNA: TGTGCCAGCAGTGAGGGTCTGGGGGCTGGGGCTGAAGCTTTCTTT.

This clonotype was detected ten times or more. This chain connects TRBV5-1 to TRBJ2-5; no clear D gene. The CDR3 length is 11 residues. The germline V and J ends were trimmed by 0 bases and 5 bases, with 2 bases remaining between them. Germline V CDR1 and CDR2: SGHRS, YFSETQ. CDR3 sequence: CASSLVETQYF. The DNA for the CDR3 is TGCGCCAGCAGCTTGGTGGAGACCCAGTACTTC.

This rearrangement joins TRBV19 to TRBJ2-7, with D perhaps TRBD1 or TRBD2 (5 bases each). The V end was cut by 4 bases, the J end by 5 bases, with 12 bases between. The CDR3 runs to 13 residues. Germline V CDR1 and CDR2: LNHDA, SQIVND (reference sequence). CDR3 in amino acids: CASSRGPIDEQYF. For the CDR3, the DNA is TGTGCCAGTAGTAGGGGACCCATTGACGAGCAGTACTTC.

The chain joins TRBV5-6 to TRBJ2-1; D is undetermined. The CDR3 is made up of 13 amino acids. Germline V gene data show CDR1 as SGHDT and CDR2 as YYEEEE. Deletions cut 4 bases from V and 4 bases from J, with 9 bases between. The CDR3 sequence: CASSRTNYNEQFF. The DNA of the CDR3 is TGTGCCAGCAGCCGGACGAATTACAATGAGCAGTTCTTC.

This clonotype was counted a few times. The V and J genes are TRBV6-1 and TRBJ1-5; the D gene is possibly TRBD1 (6 bases). The V end was cut by 4 bases, the J end by 1 base, with 11 bases between. The V gene's germline CDR1 is MNHNS and CDR2 SASEGT. There are 15 residues in the CDR3. This CDR3 is CASSVHRASNQPQHF. Written as DNA, the CDR3 is TGTGCCAGCAGTGTCCACAGGGCAAGCAATCAGCCCCAGCATTTT.

The CDR3 reads CASSRRGKRDEAFF. For the CDR3, the DNA is TGTGCCAGCAGCCGCAGGGGTAAGCGTGATGAAGCTTTCTTT. The J gene is TRBJ1-1, the V gene TRBV28, with D tentatively TRBD1 (6 bases). Trimming took off 6 bases at V and 7 bases at J, with 18 bases between the two ends. Per germline, CDR1 MDHEN and CDR2 SYDVKM. The CDR3 consists of 14 residues.

The chain recombines TRBV27 with TRBJ1-2, with 7 nucleotides matching TRBD1. The J segment lost 4 bases and the V segment lost 3 bases, leaving 11 bases of the junction unmatched. The CDR3 is 16 residues long. The V gene's germline CDR1 is MNHEY and CDR2 SMNVEV (reference sequence). In DNA, the CDR3 is TGTGCCAGCAGTTTTTCGGGCAGGGGGTTGCTCTATGGCTACACCTTC. Protein: CASSFSGRGLLYGYTF.